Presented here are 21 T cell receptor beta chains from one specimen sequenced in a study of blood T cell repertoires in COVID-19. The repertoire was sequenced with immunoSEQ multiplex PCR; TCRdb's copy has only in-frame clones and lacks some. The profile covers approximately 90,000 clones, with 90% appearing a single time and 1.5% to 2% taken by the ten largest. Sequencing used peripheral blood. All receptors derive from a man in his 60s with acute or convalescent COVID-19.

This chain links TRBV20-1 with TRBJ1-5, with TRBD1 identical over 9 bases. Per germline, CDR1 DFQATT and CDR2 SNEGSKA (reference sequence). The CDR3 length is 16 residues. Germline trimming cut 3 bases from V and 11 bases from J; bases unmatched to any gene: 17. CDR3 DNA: TGCAGTGCTAGTCGTCGGGACAGGGTCCTCCCGGTCTCCCAGCATTTT. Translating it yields CSASRRDRVLPVSQHF.

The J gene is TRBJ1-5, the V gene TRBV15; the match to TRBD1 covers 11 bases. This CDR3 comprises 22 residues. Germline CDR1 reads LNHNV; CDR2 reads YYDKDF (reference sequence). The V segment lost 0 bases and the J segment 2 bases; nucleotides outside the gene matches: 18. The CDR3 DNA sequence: TGTGCCACCAGCAGAGATCGTAAGGACAGGGGGCGGATTGGGGTAGGCAATCAGCCCCAGCATTTT. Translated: CATSRDRKDRGRIGVGNQPQHF.

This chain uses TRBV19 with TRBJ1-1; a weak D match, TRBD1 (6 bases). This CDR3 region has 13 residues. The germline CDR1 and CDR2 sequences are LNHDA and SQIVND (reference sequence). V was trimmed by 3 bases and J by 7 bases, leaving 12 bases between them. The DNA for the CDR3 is TGTGCCAGTAGTATGAGTGGCAGGGGTGAAGCTTTCTTT. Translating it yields CASSMSGRGEAFF.

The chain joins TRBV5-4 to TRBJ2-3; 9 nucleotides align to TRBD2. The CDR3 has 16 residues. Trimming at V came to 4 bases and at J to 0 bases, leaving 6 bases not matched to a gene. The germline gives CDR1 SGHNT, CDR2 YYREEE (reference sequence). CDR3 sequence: CASSRRLAESTDTQYF. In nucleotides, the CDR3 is TGTGCCAGCAGCCGCCGACTAGCGGAGAGCACAGATACGCAGTATTTT.

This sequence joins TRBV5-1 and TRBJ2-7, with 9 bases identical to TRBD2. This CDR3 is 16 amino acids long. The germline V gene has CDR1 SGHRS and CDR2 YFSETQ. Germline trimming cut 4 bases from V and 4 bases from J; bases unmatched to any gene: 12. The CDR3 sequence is CASSPGGTSFGYEQYV. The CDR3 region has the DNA TGCGCCAGCAGCCCCGGCGGGACTAGCTTCGGTTACGAGCAGTACGTC.

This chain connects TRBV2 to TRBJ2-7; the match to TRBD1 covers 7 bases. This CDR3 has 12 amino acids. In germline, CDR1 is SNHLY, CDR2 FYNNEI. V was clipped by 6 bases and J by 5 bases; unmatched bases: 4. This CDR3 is CASRNRGDEQYF. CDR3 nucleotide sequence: TGTGCCAGCAGAAACAGGGGAGACGAGCAGTACTTC.

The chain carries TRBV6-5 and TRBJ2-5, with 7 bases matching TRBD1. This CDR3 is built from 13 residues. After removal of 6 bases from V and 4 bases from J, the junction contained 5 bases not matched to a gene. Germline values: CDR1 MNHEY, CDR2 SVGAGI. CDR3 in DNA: TGTGCCAGCAGACTGGGACAGTCAGAGACCCAGTACTTC. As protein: CASRLGQSETQYF.

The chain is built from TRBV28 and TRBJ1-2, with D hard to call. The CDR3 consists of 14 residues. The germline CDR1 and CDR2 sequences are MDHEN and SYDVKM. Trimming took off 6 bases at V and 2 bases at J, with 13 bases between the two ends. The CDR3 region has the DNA TGTGCCAGCAGCTCCCCGGCGGGCAACTATGGCTACACCTTC. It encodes CASSSPAGNYGYTF.

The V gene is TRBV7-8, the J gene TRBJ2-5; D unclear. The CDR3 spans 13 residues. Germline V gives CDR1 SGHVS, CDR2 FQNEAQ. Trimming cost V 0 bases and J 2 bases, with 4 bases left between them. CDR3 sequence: CASSLASQETQYF. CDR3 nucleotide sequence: TGTGCCAGCAGCTTAGCTTCACAAGAGACCCAGTACTTC.

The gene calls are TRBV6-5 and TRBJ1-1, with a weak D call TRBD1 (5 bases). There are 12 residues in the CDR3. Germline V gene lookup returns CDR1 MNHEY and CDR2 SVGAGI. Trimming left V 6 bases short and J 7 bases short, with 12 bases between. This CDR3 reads CASSTTENEAFF. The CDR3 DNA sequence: TGTGCCAGCAGCACGACAGAGAATGAAGCTTTCTTT.

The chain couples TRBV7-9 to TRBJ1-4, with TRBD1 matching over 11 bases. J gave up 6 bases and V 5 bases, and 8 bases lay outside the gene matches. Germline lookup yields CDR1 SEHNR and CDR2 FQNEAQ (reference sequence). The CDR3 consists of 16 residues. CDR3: CASSRTGGRAYEKLFF. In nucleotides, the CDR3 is TGTGCCAGCAGCCGGACAGGGGGCCGGGCGTATGAAAAACTGTTTTTT.

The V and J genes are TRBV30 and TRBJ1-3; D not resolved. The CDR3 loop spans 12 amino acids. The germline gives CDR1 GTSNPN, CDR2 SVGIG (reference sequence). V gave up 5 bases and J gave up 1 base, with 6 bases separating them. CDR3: CAWSNSGNTIYF. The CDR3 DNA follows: TGTGCCTGGTCCAATTCTGGAAACACCATATATTTT.

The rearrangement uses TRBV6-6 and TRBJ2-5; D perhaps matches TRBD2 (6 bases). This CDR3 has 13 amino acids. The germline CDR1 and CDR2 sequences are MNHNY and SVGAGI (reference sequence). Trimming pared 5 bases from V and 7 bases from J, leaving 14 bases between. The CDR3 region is CASSQGTEGTQYF. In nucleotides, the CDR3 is TGTGCCAGCAGTCAAGGGACTGAGGGGACCCAGTACTTC.

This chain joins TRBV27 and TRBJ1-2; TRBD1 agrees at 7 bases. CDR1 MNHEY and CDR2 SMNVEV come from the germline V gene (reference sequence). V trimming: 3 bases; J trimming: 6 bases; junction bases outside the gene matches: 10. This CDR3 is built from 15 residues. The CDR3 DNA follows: TGTGCCAGCAGTTTCGGGTCAGGGGGATTAAATGGCTACACCTTC. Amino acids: CASSFGSGGLNGYTF.

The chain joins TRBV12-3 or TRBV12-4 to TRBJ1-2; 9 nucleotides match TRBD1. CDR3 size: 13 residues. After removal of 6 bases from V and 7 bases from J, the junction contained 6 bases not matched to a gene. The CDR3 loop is CASSPDRGSGYTF. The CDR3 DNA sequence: TGTGCCAGCAGCCCGGACAGGGGCAGTGGCTACACCTTC.

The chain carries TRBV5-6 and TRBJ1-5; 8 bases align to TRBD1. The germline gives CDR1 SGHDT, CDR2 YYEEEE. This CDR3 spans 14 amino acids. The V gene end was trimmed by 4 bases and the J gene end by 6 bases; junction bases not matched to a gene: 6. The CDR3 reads CASSIGQGPQPQHF. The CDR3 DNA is TGTGCCAGCAGCATCGGACAGGGCCCTCAGCCCCAGCATTTT.

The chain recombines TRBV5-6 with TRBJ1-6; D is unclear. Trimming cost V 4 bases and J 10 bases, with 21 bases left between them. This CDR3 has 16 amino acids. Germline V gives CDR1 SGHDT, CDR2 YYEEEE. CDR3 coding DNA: TGTGCCAGCAGCCCCTTTTCGGTTGAGAAAAGCTCACCCCTCCACTTT. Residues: CASSPFSVEKSSPLHF.

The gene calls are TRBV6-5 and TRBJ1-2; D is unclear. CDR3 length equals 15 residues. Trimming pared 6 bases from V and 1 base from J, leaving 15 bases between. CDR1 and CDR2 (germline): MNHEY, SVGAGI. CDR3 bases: TGTGCCAGCAGCCTGAACCTGGGCCTTAACTATGGCTACACCTTC. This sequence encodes CASSLNLGLNYGYTF.

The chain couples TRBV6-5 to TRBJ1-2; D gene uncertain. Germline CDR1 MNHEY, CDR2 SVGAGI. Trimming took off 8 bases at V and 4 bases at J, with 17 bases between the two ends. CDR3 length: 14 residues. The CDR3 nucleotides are TGTGCCAGCTCAAAAAACGGTGGCGGCTATGGCTACACCTTC. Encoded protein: CASSKNGGGYGYTF.

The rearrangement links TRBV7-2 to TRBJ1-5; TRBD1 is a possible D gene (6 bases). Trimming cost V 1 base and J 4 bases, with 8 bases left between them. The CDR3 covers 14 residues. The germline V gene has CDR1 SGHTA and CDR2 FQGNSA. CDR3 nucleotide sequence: TGTGCCAGCAGCTTAGGGACAGATAATCAGCCCCAGCATTTT. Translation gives CASSLGTDNQPQHF.

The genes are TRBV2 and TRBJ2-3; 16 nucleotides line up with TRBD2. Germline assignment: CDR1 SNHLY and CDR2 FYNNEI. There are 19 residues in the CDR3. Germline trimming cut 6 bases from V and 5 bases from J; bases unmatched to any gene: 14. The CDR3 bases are TGTGCCAGCAGCCCCACCGGGACTAGCGGGGGGGCCAGGGAAGATACGCAGTATTTT. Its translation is CASSPTGTSGGAREDTQYF.